The 11 T cell receptor beta chains given below trace back to one sample, sequenced in a study of shared clonotypes between healthy human individuals. Here immunoSEQ multiplex PCR was the method, and the copy in TCRdb shows in-frame clones only, minus some. The sample lists around 990,000 clones; around three quarters were seen once. What was sequenced was memory CD4+ T cells from PBMCs. Sample subset: CD45RA-negative fraction. These receptors were taken from a man aged 18 to 35 in good health. Some clones in this sample may be carry-over from other donors' samples.

The genes are TRBV27 and TRBJ1-5; D is uncertain. The germline gives CDR1 MNHEY, CDR2 SMNVEV (reference sequence). Trimming left V 8 bases short and J 7 bases short, with 15 bases between. CDR3 size: 13 residues. The CDR3 reads CASGGSVGQPQHF. CDR3 nucleotides: TGTGCCAGCGGCGGGTCAGTCGGGCAGCCCCAGCATTTT.

This clone came up a few times. The chain carries TRBV19 and TRBJ1-1, with TRBD1 matching 8 bases. Trimming removed 5 bases from V and 10 bases from J; junction bases left unmatched: 6. Germline V CDR1 and CDR2: LNHDA, SQIVND (reference sequence). This CDR3 has 12 residues. CDR3 loop: CASSPEQGVAFF. The DNA for the CDR3 is TGTGCCAGTAGTCCCGAACAGGGGGTAGCTTTCTTT.

The chain uses TRBV5-1 and TRBJ2-5; 9 bases fit TRBD1. CDR1 and CDR2 from the germline V gene are SGHRS and YFSETQ. The CDR3 runs to 15 residues. With 4 bases clipped from V and 4 bases from J, the junction kept 8 bases outside the gene matches. Written as DNA, the CDR3 is TGCGCCAGCAGCCCGGGACAGGGATTGGGAGAGACCCAGTACTTC. Translating it yields CASSPGQGLGETQYF.

This clone occurred once. The same CDR3 is also encoded by other DNA sequences in this sample. This chain links TRBV28 with TRBJ1-2; D call uncertain. There are 12 residues in the CDR3. Germline CDR1 is MDHEN and CDR2 is SYDVKM. V lost 5 bases to trimming and J lost 4 bases, with 8 bases between them. The CDR3 coding sequence is TGTGCCAGCAGTAGGACTGTCTATGGCTACACCTTC. This gives the protein CASSRTVYGYTF.

This clone came up once. The CDR3 reads CASRASLPNEQFF. In nucleotides, the CDR3 is TGTGCCAGCAGAGCCAGTCTCCCCAATGAGCAGTTCTTC. The chain recombines TRBV28 with TRBJ2-1; no clear D gene. V was shortened by 6 bases and J by 6 bases, with 12 bases between the two germline ends. This CDR3 spans 13 amino acids. The germline gives CDR1 MDHEN, CDR2 SYDVKM.

The genes are TRBV6-5 and TRBJ1-2; no clear D. This CDR3 is built from 15 residues. The germline CDR1 and CDR2 sequences are MNHEY and SVGAGI. Trimming cost V 0 bases and J 9 bases, with 17 bases left between them. CDR3 protein: CASSYSRYFGRSYTF. The CDR3 DNA sequence: TGTGCCAGCAGTTACTCGAGGTATTTCGGGCGGAGCTACACCTTC.

The V gene is TRBV27, the J gene TRBJ2-1; 8 bases are a match to TRBD2. V lost 8 bases to trimming and J lost 0 bases; unmatched junction nucleotides: 18. This CDR3 has 19 residues. Germline V gene data show CDR1 as MNHEY and CDR2 as SMNVEV (reference sequence). The CDR3 DNA is TGTGCCAGCCGCTTTGATTGGAGAACGGGAGGGCCCTCCTACAATGAGCAGTTCTTC. Its translation: CASRFDWRTGGPSYNEQFF.

The chain recombines TRBV29-1 with TRBJ2-3, with 9 nucleotides matching TRBD2. J was trimmed by 1 base and V by 4 bases; bases with no gene match: 12. This CDR3 is built from 17 residues. The germline CDR1 and CDR2 sequences are SQVTM and ANQGSEA. CDR3 residues: CSVGGLARKRGTDTQYF. The CDR3 nucleotides are TGCAGCGTTGGGGGACTAGCTAGGAAGAGGGGCACAGATACGCAGTATTTT.

This clone was counted ten times or more. The chain is built from TRBV2 and TRBJ1-3; D unclear. The germline V gene has CDR1 SNHLY and CDR2 FYNNEI. V was pared by 9 bases and J by 2 bases, with 5 bases between. This CDR3 contains 11 residues. CDR3 sequence (DNA): TGTGCCAGGGGTGCTGGAAACACCATATATTTT. This gives the protein CARGAGNTIYF.

The J gene is TRBJ2-7, the V gene TRBV2, with 12 bases that match TRBD2. Unmatched junction bases numbered 7, after V lost 9 bases and J lost 1 base. This CDR3 spans 15 amino acids. Germline V lookup: CDR1 SNHLY, CDR2 FYNNEI. The CDR3 is CASSSGTSGSYEQYF. The CDR3 nucleotides are TGTGCCAGTTCCTCCGGGACTAGCGGGTCCTACGAGCAGTACTTC. The whole variable domain, filled in from reference TRBV2 and TRBJ2-7, reads EPEVTQTPSHQVTQMGQEVILRCVPISNHLYFYWYRQILGQKVEFLVSFYNNEISEKSEIFDDQFSVERPDGSNFTLKIRSTKLEDSAMYFCASSSGTSGSYEQYFGPGTRLTVT.

V usage is TRBV13 and J usage is TRBJ2-6, with TRBD1 as a possible D gene (5 bases). Germline lookup yields CDR1 PRHDT and CDR2 FYEKMQ (reference sequence). CDR3 size: 16 residues. The ends were cut back, 2 bases at V and 1 base at J, with 9 bases in the middle. CDR3 bases: TGTGCCAGCAGCTTAACAGGAATATCTGGGGCCAACGTCCTGACTTTC. Protein product: CASSLTGISGANVLTF.